This is a list of T cell receptor beta chains from one sample in a study of T cell responses to AZD1222 COVID-19 vaccine. The assay was immunoSEQ multiplex PCR, and TCRdb's table has in-frame clones only and misses some. The sample consists of 150,000 or so clones, more than 75% of them appearing once. Sequencing used peripheral blood, obtained 28 days after the second AZD1222 dose. These receptors came from an adult who received the AZD1222 COVID-19 vaccine. Both conserved end residues are part of each CDR3. A D gene is named only where the DNA matches it firmly. Not every row has a clone size; where given, it reads once, few, many or a size class.

j_call: TRBJ1-3
d_call: .
v_call: TRBV7-2
clone_size: .
cdr3_nt: TGTGCCAGCAGCCTAAGTCCCTCTGGAAACACCATATATTTT
cdr3_aa: CASSLSPSGNTIYF

j_call: TRBJ2-7
d_call: TRBD2
v_call: TRBV9
clone_size: few
cdr3_nt: TGTGCCAGCAGCCCTCGGAGAAGCGGGACCTACGAGCAGTACTTC
cdr3_aa: CASSPRRSGTYEQYF

j_call: TRBJ2-7
d_call: TRBD2
v_call: TRBV4-2
clone_size: few
cdr3_nt: TGTGCCAGCAGCCCCTGGGCGGGAGGTCCCTACGAGCAGTACTTC
cdr3_aa: CASSPWAGGPYEQYF

j_call: TRBJ2-1
d_call: TRBD2
v_call: TRBV5-1
clone_size: .
cdr3_nt: TGCGCCAGCAGCTGGGGACTAGCGGGAAACAATGAGCAGTTCTTC
cdr3_aa: CASSWGLAGNNEQFF

j_call: TRBJ2-5
d_call: TRBD1
v_call: TRBV11-1
clone_size: few
cdr3_nt: TGTGCCAGCAGCTCAAGAATGGGACAGACACAAGAGACCCAGTACTTC
cdr3_aa: CASSSRMGQTQETQYF

j_call: TRBJ2-7
d_call: .
v_call: TRBV28
clone_size: .
cdr3_nt: TGTGCCAGCAGTTTAATCGGGCGGGTCTACGAGCAGTACTTC
cdr3_aa: CASSLIGRVYEQYF

j_call: TRBJ2-2
d_call: .
v_call: TRBV14
clone_size: .
cdr3_nt: TGTGCCAGCAGCCAAGCACTAGGGGGTACCGGGGAGCTGTTTTTT
cdr3_aa: CASSQALGGTGELFF

j_call: TRBJ1-5
d_call: .
v_call: TRBV30
clone_size: .
cdr3_nt: TGTGCCTGGAGTGTTTCTTCGGGGGCCCTCAATCAGCCCCAGCATTTT
cdr3_aa: CAWSVSSGALNQPQHF

j_call: TRBJ2-2
d_call: .
v_call: TRBV19
clone_size: .
cdr3_nt: TGTGCCAGTAGTATAGACAAGGACACCGGGCTGTTTTTT
cdr3_aa: CASSIDKDTGLFF

j_call: TRBJ1-6
d_call: TRBD1
v_call: TRBV7-9
clone_size: .
cdr3_nt: TGTGCCAGCAGCGCACTGCCCCCGGGACAGGGAATTGGGTCCCTCCACTTT
cdr3_aa: CASSALPPGQGIGSLHF

j_call: TRBJ2-5
d_call: TRBD2
v_call: TRBV12-3/TRBV12-4
clone_size: .
cdr3_nt: TGTGCCAGCAGTGGGGGAGGGATGGAGACCCAGTACTTC
cdr3_aa: CASSGGGMETQYF

j_call: TRBJ1-2
d_call: .
v_call: TRBV5-5
clone_size: few
cdr3_nt: TGTGCCAGCAGCTTGGGGGCAGGGTGGGCTAACTATGGCTACACCTTC
cdr3_aa: CASSLGAGWANYGYTF

j_call: TRBJ2-1
d_call: .
v_call: TRBV10-3
clone_size: .
cdr3_nt: TGTGCCACCAATACAGGGAGTTCCTACAATGAGCAGTTCTTC
cdr3_aa: CATNTGSSYNEQFF

j_call: TRBJ1-2
d_call: .
v_call: TRBV6-5
clone_size: .
cdr3_nt: TGTGCCAGCAGTTACTCAGCCCGGCAGGGCTATGGCTACACCTTC
cdr3_aa: CASSYSARQGYGYTF

j_call: TRBJ1-2
d_call: .
v_call: TRBV9
clone_size: .
cdr3_nt: TGTGCCAGCACCCGGGGGATTGGGGGCTACACCTTC
cdr3_aa: CASTRGIGGYTF

j_call: TRBJ2-1
d_call: TRBD2
v_call: TRBV3-1/TRBV3-2
clone_size: .
cdr3_nt: TGTGCCAGCAGCCCCGGGACTAGCGGGAGAGGTGAGCAGTTCTTC
cdr3_aa: CASSPGTSGRGEQFF

j_call: TRBJ1-5
d_call: .
v_call: TRBV6-2/TRBV6-3
clone_size: .
cdr3_nt: TGTGCCAGCAGTTACGAGAGGGGCGGCGGTCAGCCCCAGCATTTT
cdr3_aa: CASSYERGGGQPQHF

j_call: TRBJ2-7
d_call: TRBD2
v_call: TRBV6-1
clone_size: .
cdr3_nt: TGTGCCAGCAGTGAACTTTTTGGGACTAGCATCTACGAGCAGTACTTC
cdr3_aa: CASSELFGTSIYEQYF

j_call: TRBJ2-7
d_call: TRBD2
v_call: TRBV25-1
clone_size: .
cdr3_nt: TGTGCCAGCAGTGAAATTGGGAGTGGGAGGGCCTACGAGCAGTACTTC
cdr3_aa: CASSEIGSGRAYEQYF

j_call: TRBJ1-2
d_call: .
v_call: TRBV28
clone_size: few
cdr3_nt: TGTGCCAGCAGCTCCTTCGTGGGGAATGACGGCTACACCTTC
cdr3_aa: CASSSFVGNDGYTF

j_call: TRBJ2-5
d_call: TRBD1
v_call: TRBV5-1
clone_size: .
cdr3_nt: TGCGCCAGCAGCTCCGGGACAGGGGGCAAAGAGACCCAGTACTTC
cdr3_aa: CASSSGTGGKETQYF

j_call: TRBJ1-6
d_call: TRBD1
v_call: TRBV27
clone_size: .
cdr3_nt: TGTGCCAGCAGTTTAGGTGCTCGGACAGGGGGGTCACCCCTCCACTTT
cdr3_aa: CASSLGARTGGSPLHF

j_call: TRBJ2-6
d_call: TRBD1
v_call: TRBV30
clone_size: once
cdr3_nt: TGTGCCTGGGCCCGGACAGGATCACTTTTTTCGTCTGGGGCCAACGTCCTGACTTTC
cdr3_aa: CAWARTGSLFSSGANVLTF

j_call: TRBJ1-6
d_call: TRBD1
v_call: TRBV20-1
clone_size: .
cdr3_nt: TGCAGTGCTAGTGGACAGGGGCCACCCCTCCACTTT
cdr3_aa: CSASGQGPPLHF